This entry lists 17 T cell receptor beta chains sequenced from one sample in a study of blood T cells in healthy people across ages. A sample-barcoded 5' primer and a J-beta primer mix were used in a second PCR of roughly 6 to 11 cycles. TCRdb analysed the 5' RACE reads with MiXCR anew, one entry per CDR3 protein. The sample consists of 1.5 million to 1.9 million distinct CDR3 sequences, less than 45% of them appearing once. The sequenced sample was blood. The receptors shown here come from a woman between 18 and 29 years old in good health.

This rearrangement joins TRBV29-1 to TRBJ2-3; D remains unclear. Germline assignment: CDR1 SQVTM and CDR2 ANQGSEA. Between the trimmed V and J ends, which lost 4 bases and 2 bases, there was a span of 13 bases. The CDR3 totals 14 residues. For the CDR3, the DNA is TGCAGCGTTGGGATCAGCGCATACACAGATACGCAGTATTTT. It codes for CSVGISAYTDTQYF.

This clonotype occurred once. The chain links TRBV19 to TRBJ1-2, with TRBD1 matching 9 bases. The CDR3 extends over 14 amino acids. Unmatched junction bases numbered 6, after V lost 6 bases and J lost 4 bases. Per germline, CDR1 LNHDA and CDR2 SQIVND (reference sequence). The CDR3 is CASRRTGVPYGYTF. CDR3 bases: TGTGCCAGTAGGAGGACAGGGGTTCCCTATGGCTACACCTTC.

V is TRBV29-1 and J is TRBJ2-2; TRBD2 matches at 7 bases. Per the germline V gene, CDR1 is SQVTM and CDR2 is ANQGSEA. The CDR3 covers 13 residues. The CDR3 loop is CTGGGSNTGELFF. DNA of the CDR3: TGCACTGGGGGGGGGTCGAACACCGGGGAGCTGTTTTTT.

The chain carries TRBV27 and TRBJ2-1, with a possible D match to TRBD1 (5 bases). CDR3 length: 16 amino acids. Germline CDR1 is MNHEY and CDR2 is SMNVEV (reference sequence). V lost 5 bases and J lost 5, with 19 bases in between. In nucleotides, the CDR3 is TGTGCCAGCAGTACCAGACAGTTCACTACGAACAATGAGCAGTTCTTC. Its translation is CASSTRQFTTNNEQFF.

The rearrangement joins TRBV5-1 to TRBJ2-1; no definite D call. V gave up 4 bases and J gave up 13 bases, with 21 bases separating them. The CDR3 is 14 residues long. CDR1 is SGHRS and CDR2 is YFSETQ in the germline V gene. The CDR3 region is CASSRILHQETQFF. The CDR3 region has the DNA TGCGCCAGCAGCCGGATCCTACATCAAGAGACCCAGTTCTTC.

The V call is TRBV29-1, the J call TRBJ2-3; 12 bases are shared with TRBD2. Per the germline V gene, CDR1 is SQVTM and CDR2 is ANQGSEA. Trimming took 7 bases from V and 5 from J; bases not matched to a gene: 10. There are 15 residues in the CDR3. The CDR3 DNA is TGCAGCGCATCTCCTAGCGGGAGGGACGTAGATACGCAGTATTTT. Residues: CSASPSGRDVDTQYF.

The chain combines TRBV7-2 with TRBJ1-4, with TRBD1 identical over 10 bases. Germline V gene lookup returns CDR1 SGHTA and CDR2 FQGNSA. This CDR3 has 17 residues. The J segment lost 8 bases and the V segment lost 3 bases, leaving 12 bases of the junction unmatched. CDR3 in amino acids: CASSLYPGDRGSEKLFF. CDR3 sequence (DNA): TGTGCCAGCAGCTTGTACCCAGGGGACAGGGGTAGCGAAAAACTGTTTTTT.

This chain joins TRBV7-8 and TRBJ2-5, with TRBD2 matching 13 bases. The trim removed 4 bases at V and 11 bases at J, leaving 10 bases unmatched. There are 15 residues in the CDR3. CDR1 is SGHVS, CDR2 FQNEAQ, per germline. The CDR3 DNA reads as TGTGCCAGCAGCTCAGGACTAGCGGGAGTAGATGAGCAGTACTTC. This encodes CASSSGLAGVDEQYF.

J is TRBJ2-1 and V is TRBV14; the D gene is possibly TRBD2 (5 bases). Near its end, the DNA agrees better with TRBJ2-7, so the J call may be wrong. Germline-derived CDR1 and CDR2 are SGHDN and FVKESK. This CDR3 comprises 13 residues. CDR3: CASSQRVYNEQYF. The CDR3 DNA sequence: TGTGCCAGCAGCCAGAGGGTTTACAATGAGCAGTACTTC.

The rearrangement links TRBV25-1 to TRBJ2-7, with D hard to call. V was clipped by 4 bases and J by 5 bases, with 6 bases between them. Per the germline V gene, CDR1 is MGHDK and CDR2 is SYGVNS. CDR3 length: 11 amino acids. The CDR3 loop reads CASSGVDEQYF. DNA of the CDR3: TGTGCCAGCAGTGGGGTGGACGAGCAGTACTTC.

The V and J genes are TRBV9 and TRBJ2-1; D is unclear. V gave up 4 bases and J gave up 10 bases, with 12 bases separating them. CDR3 length: 12 amino acids. In germline, CDR1 is SGDLS, CDR2 YYNGEE. The CDR3 reads CASSSSWAEQFF. The CDR3 DNA reads TGTGCCAGCAGCTCCAGCTGGGCAGAGCAGTTCTTC.

The rearrangement links TRBV29-1 to TRBJ2-5, with D possibly matching TRBD2 (5 bases). Germline values: CDR1 SQVTM, CDR2 ANQGSEA. V was clipped by 2 bases and J by 5 bases, with 15 bases between them. This CDR3 comprises 14 residues. The CDR3 DNA reads TGCAGCGTTGAATGGGCAACGAGGGTGGAGACCCAGTACTTC. Protein product: CSVEWATRVETQYF.

This clonotype was detected only a few times. V and J are TRBV4-1 and TRBJ2-1; D uncertain. V was cut by 1 base and J by 5 bases, with 9 bases left in between. The CDR3 has 14 amino acids. Germline values: CDR1 MGHRA, CDR2 YSYEKL. The DNA for the CDR3 is TGCGCCAGCAGCCAAGTGGGGATAGACAATGAGCAGTTCTTC. Its translation: CASSQVGIDNEQFF.

This clonotype was detected only a few times. The chain recombines TRBV10-3 with TRBJ1-2; no clear D. The length of the CDR3 is 12 residues. From germline, CDR1 is ENHRY and CDR2 SYGVKD. Trimming took off 5 bases at V and 6 bases at J, with 10 bases between the two ends. The CDR3 loop reads CAISPELDGYTF. CDR3 coding DNA: TGTGCCATCAGTCCGGAGCTCGATGGCTACACCTTC.

A note on this clonotype: A much larger clone differs from this one at a single base, so this may be a read error. The chain is built from TRBV9 and TRBJ2-1; 9 nucleotides agree with TRBD2. The CDR3 totals 14 residues. Germline V gives CDR1 SGDLS, CDR2 YYNGEE. The CDR3 coding sequence is TGTGCCAGAAGCGTAGCGGGGGCGTACAATGAGCAGTTCTTC. It yields the protein CARSVAGAYNEQFF. The variable domain in full, completed from reference TRBV9 and TRBJ2-1, reads DSGVTQTPKHLITATGQRVTLRCSPRSGDLSVYWYQQSLDQGLQFLIQYYNGEERAKGNILERFSAQQFPDLHSELNLSSLELGDSALYFCARSVAGAYNEQFFGPGTRLTVL.

The chain is built from TRBV11-2 and TRBJ2-5; tentatively, D is TRBD1 (6 bases). V gave up 5 bases and J gave up 5 bases, with 18 bases separating them. The germline V gene encodes CDR1 SGHAT and CDR2 FQNNGV. This CDR3 has 15 residues. The CDR3 region is CASSPILQGRETQYF. DNA of the CDR3: TGTGCCAGCAGCCCTATTTTACAGGGACGGGAGACCCAGTACTTC.

This clonotype has a handful of counts. This chain links TRBV6-2 or TRBV6-3 with TRBJ2-2, with 8 nucleotides matching TRBD1. Germline CDR1 MNHEY, CDR2 SVGEGT. CDR3 length: 16 residues. V dropped 5 bases and J dropped 5; count of bases not matched to a gene: 10. The CDR3 sequence is CASSQTDRGGTGELFF. The CDR3 nucleotides read TGTGCCAGCAGTCAAACTGACAGGGGAGGTACCGGGGAGCTGTTTTTT.